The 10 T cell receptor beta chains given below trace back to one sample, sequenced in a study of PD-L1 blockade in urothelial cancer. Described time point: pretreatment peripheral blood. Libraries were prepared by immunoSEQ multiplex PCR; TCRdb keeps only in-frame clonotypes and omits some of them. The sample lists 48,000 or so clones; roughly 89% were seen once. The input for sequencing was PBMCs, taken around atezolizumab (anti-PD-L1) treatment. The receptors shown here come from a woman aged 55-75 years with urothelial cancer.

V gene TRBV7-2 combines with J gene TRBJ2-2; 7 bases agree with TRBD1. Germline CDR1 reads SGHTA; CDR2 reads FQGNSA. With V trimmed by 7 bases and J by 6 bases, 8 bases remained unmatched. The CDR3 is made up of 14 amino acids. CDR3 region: CASKGALNSGELFF. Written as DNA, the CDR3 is TGTGCCAGCAAGGGGGCGTTAAACTCCGGGGAGCTGTTTTTT.

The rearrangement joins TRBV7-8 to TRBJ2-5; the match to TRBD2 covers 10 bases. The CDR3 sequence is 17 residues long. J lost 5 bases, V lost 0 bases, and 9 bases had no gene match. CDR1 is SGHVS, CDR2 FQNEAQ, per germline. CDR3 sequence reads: CASSLAWTSGLGETQYF. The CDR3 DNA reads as TGTGCCAGCAGCTTAGCATGGACTAGCGGCCTGGGGGAGACCCAGTACTTC. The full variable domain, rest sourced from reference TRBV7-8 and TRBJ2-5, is GAGVSQSPRYKVAKRGQDVALRCDPISGHVSLFWYQQALGQGPEFLTYFQNEAQLDKSGLPSDRFFAERPEGSVSTLKIQRTQQEDSAVYLCASSLAWTSGLGETQYFGPGTRLLVL.

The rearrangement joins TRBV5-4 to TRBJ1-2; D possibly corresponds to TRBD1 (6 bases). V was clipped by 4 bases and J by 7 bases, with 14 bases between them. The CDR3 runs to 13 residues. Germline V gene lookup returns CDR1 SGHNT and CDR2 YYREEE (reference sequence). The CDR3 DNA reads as TGTGCCAGCAGCGGCCAAGGGACATCTGGCTACACCTTC. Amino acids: CASSGQGTSGYTF.

The CDR3 DNA follows: TGTGCCACCAGCAGATACGGGGACGGGAGACCCGGGGAGCTGTTTTTT. As protein: CATSRYGDGRPGELFF. This sequence joins TRBV15 and TRBJ2-2, with D perhaps TRBD2 (6 bases). The germline CDR1 and CDR2 sequences are LNHNV and YYDKDF (reference sequence). The CDR3 contains 16 residues. V lost 2 bases to trimming and J lost 6 bases, with 16 bases between them.

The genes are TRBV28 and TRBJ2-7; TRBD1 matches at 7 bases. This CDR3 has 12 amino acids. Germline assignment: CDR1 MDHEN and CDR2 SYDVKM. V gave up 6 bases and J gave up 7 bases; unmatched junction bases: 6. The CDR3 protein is CASSYGQVEQYF. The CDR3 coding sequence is TGTGCCAGCAGCTATGGACAGGTTGAGCAGTACTTC.

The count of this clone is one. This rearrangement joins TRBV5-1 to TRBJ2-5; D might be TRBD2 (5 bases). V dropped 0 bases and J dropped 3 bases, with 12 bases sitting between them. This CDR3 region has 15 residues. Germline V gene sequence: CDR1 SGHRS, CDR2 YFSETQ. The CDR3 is CASSLGPGLEETQYF. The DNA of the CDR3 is TGCGCCAGCAGCTTGGGGCCAGGACTTGAAGAGACCCAGTACTTC.

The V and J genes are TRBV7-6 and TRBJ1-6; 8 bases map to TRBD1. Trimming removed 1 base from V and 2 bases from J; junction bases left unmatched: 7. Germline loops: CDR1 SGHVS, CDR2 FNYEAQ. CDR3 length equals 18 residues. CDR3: CASSLGGLTGAYNSPLHF. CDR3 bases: TGTGCCAGCAGCTTAGGAGGACTGACAGGGGCCTATAATTCACCCCTCCACTTT.

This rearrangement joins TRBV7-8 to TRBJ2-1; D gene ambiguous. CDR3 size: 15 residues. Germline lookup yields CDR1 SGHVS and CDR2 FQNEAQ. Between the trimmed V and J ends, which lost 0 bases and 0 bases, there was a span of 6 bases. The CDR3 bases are TGTGCCAGCAGCTTAGCGAGGAGCTCCTACAATGAGCAGTTCTTC. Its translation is CASSLARSSYNEQFF.

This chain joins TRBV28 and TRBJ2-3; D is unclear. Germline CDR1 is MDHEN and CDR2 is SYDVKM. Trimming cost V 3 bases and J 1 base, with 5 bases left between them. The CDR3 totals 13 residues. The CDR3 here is CASSFIGTDTQYF. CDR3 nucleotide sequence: TGTGCCAGCAGTTTTATTGGCACAGATACGCAGTATTTT.

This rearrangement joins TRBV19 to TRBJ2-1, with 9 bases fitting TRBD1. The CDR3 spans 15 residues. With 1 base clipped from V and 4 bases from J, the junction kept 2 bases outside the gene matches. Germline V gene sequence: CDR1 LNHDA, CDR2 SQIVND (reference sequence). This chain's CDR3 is CASSIGTGVYNEQFF. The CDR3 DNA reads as TGTGCCAGTAGTATAGGGACAGGGGTTTACAATGAGCAGTTCTTC.